The source of this TCR beta chain is a study of blood T cells in healthy people across ages. Primed by a sample-barcoded 5' primer and a J-beta primer mix, a second PCR proceeded for 7 to 11 cycles. TCRdb reprocessed the 5' RACE reads with MiXCR, giving one entry per CDR3 protein. This table holds hundreds of thousands of distinct CDR3 sequences, 40% to 60% found once. V was clipped by 2 bases and J by 1 base; unmatched bases: 7. In germline, CDR1 is SGHTA, CDR2 FQGNSA. The length of the CDR3 is 17 residues. Each of the donors had approximately 10 milliliters of peripheral blood drawn into EDTA-treated Vacutainer tubes.

The receptor's source is a man aged 25 to 45 in good health. V and J are TRBV7-2 and TRBJ2-5, with TRBD2 matching 10 bases. The source material was blood. Here the CDR3 reads CASSLSLAGELQETQYF. The CDR3 coding sequence is TGTGCCAGCAGCTTATCTCTAGCGGGGGAACTCCAAGAGACCCAGTACTTC.